This TCR beta chain was documented in a study of tumor-infiltrating lymphocytes in primary liver carcinoma. At the level of the study: The number of productive TCRbeta reads per sample ranged from roughly 3.5 to 7.13 million and was similar across tissue types.

cDNA specific to TCR beta was made from around 450 ng of total RNA, with a constant-region primer employed for priming. Three nested multiplex PCR rounds, a slightly modified ARM-PCR method, built the TCR beta libraries. One entry per CDR3 protein results from TCRdb running MiXCR on the multiplex PCR reads. The sample holds hundreds of thousands of distinct CDR3 sequences, more than 55% seen once. About this clonotype: It may be a read error: a sequence one base away is much more abundant.

Germline DNA was also extracted, while the blood RNA originated from unsorted whole blood. The receptor was derived from a woman under 40 with primary liver carcinoma and hepatitis B virus infection. The source material was peripheral blood.

CDR3 coding DNA: TGTGCCGGCAGCGCACAGGGTCTCAACAATCAGCCCCAGCATTTT. Translated, it gives CAGSAQGLNNQPQHF. The J gene is TRBJ1-5, the V gene TRBV6-1, with D maybe TRBD1 (6 bases). From germline, CDR1 is MNHNS and CDR2 SASEGT. This CDR3 has 15 residues.